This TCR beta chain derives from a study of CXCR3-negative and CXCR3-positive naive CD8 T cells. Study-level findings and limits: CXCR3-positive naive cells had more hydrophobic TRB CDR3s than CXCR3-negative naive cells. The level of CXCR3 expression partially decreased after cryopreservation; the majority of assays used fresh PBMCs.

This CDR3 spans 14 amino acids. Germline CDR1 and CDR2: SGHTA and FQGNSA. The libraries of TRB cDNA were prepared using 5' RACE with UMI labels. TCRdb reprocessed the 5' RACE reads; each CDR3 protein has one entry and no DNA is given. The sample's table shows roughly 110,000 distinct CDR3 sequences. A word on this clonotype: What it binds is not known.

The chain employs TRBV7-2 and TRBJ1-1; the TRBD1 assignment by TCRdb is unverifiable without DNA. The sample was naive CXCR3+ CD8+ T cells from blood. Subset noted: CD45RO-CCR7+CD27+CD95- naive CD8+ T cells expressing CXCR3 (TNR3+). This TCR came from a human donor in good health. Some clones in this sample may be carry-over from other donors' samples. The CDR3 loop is CASSSEGGNTEAFF.